The entry below gives a single T cell receptor beta chain sequence along with its context. Unmatched junction bases numbered 2, after V lost 0 bases and J lost 0 bases. The CDR3 totals 15 residues. Germline CDR1 is MRHNA and CDR2 is SNTAGT. This PCR relied on a set of 60 Vbeta primers and 13 Jbeta primers. This table comes from immunoSEQ multiplex PCR, and its TCRdb copy is limited to in-frame clones, with some not included. The sample has 150,000 or so clones, more than 60% seen once; the top ten hold approximately 13%. These data belong to a study of cytomegalovirus exposure and HLA in healthy donors.

The chain combines TRBV6-4 with TRBJ2-7; 7 bases match TRBD1. Sequencing was done on a sample of PBMCs. The sequence was collected from a man in his forties or fifties in good health and CMV-seropositive. The CDR3 bases are TGTGCCAGCAGTGACTCAGACAGGGACTCCTACGAGCAGTACTTC. Encoded protein: CASSDSDRDSYEQYF.